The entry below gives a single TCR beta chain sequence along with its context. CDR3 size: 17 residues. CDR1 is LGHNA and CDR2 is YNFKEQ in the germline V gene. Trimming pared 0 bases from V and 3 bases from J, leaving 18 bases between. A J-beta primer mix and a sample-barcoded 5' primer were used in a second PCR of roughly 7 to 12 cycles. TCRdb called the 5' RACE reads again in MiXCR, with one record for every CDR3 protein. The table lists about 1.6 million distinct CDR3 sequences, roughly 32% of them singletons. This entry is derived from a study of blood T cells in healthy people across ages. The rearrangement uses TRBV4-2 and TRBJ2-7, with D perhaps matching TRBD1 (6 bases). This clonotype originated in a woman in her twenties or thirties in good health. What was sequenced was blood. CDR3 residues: CASSQDSRGHRDYEQYF. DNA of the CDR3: TGTGCCAGCAGCCAAGATTCTCGGGGACACCGCGACTACGAGCAGTACTTC.